This entry concerns a single TCR beta chain. What it binds is not known. Per germline, CDR1 SGDLS and CDR2 YYNGEE. Trimming removed 6 bases at V and 6 bases at J, with 18 bases between. This CDR3 region has 15 residues. TCRbeta library preparation incorporated unique molecular identifiers. TCRdb reprocessed the PCR reads with MiXCR, giving one entry per CDR3 protein. Of about 830,000 distinct CDR3 sequences listed, about 15% are singletons. The sample comes from a study of T-cell reconstitution after alpha-beta-depleted transplantation in children. Study-level points and caveats: Surviving recipient T cells and thymic progenitors produced the high day-60 TCRbeta diversity seen in some patients. T-cell counts and diversity at one year following transplant were attributed mainly to newly produced T cells. Reportedly, alpha-beta T cells present about two months post-transplant originated from several hundred expanded clones of graft origin.

This TCR was sampled from a male patient under 18 who had a stem cell transplant for acute lymphoblastic leukemia, so the T cells may come from the graft donor. The specimen comprised PBMCs, mostly from graft donor cells, sampled 360 days after TCRalphabeta/CD19-depleted stem cell transplant. The chain employs TRBV9 and TRBJ2-2, with D uncertain. The chain's CDR3 is CASTPLLGRAGELFF. CDR3 nucleotides: TGTGCCAGCACCCCGCTGCTGGGAAGGGCCGGGGAGCTGTTTTTT.